This T cell receptor beta chain was sequenced during a study of Graves' ophthalmopathy and Graves' hyperthyroidism. Trimming cost V 2 bases and J 4 bases, with 9 bases left between them. The CDR3 runs 14 residues. The V gene's germline CDR1 is MNHNS and CDR2 SASEGT. Amplified TCR beta CDR3 regions were obtained using RNA transcripts as template. First-round RT-PCR used HTBI primers; second-round multiplex PCR followed. Via MiXCR, TCRdb re-called the multiplex PCR reads, giving one row per CDR3 protein. The sample holds some 350,000 distinct CDR3 sequences, 17% seen once. Ten or more counts support this clonotype.

The sequenced sample consisted of peripheral blood. The origin of this receptor is an adult woman with stable Graves' hyperthyroidism. This chain joins TRBV6-1 and TRBJ2-4; D is possibly TRBD2 (6 bases). CDR3 amino acids: CASSESGVKNIQYF. The CDR3 DNA sequence: TGTGCCAGCAGTGAATCGGGGGTAAAAAACATTCAGTACTTC.